This TCR beta chain is drawn from a study of chemoradiotherapy in HPV16-positive cancers. Study-wide points: Functional assays defining HPV-specific T cells used only a couple of HPV16-positive patients. Candidate HPV-specific clones and E7-related TCR motifs grew in tumor during treatment. In HPV16-positive patients, HPV-responsive T-cell expansion tracked better recurrence-free survival.

The table lists this clone with a count of one. The antigen is unknown. The identical CDR3 is also encoded by other nucleotide sequences in the sample. The CDR3 runs 15 residues. Germline CDR1 reads MNHEY; CDR2 reads SVGAGI. J gave up 4 bases and V 6 bases, and 6 bases lay outside the gene matches. The protocol was immunoSEQ multiplex PCR, while the TCRdb copy is restricted to in-frame clones and leaves out a portion. The repertoire has some 12,000 clones, around 91% of them found once; the top ten carry approximately 2.6%. The rearrangement links TRBV6-5 to TRBJ2-3, with 11 bases that match TRBD2. This sequence originates from a human donor with HPV-associated anogenital cancer. Specimen collection occurred from a patient who underwent chemoradiotherapy. CDR3 in DNA: TGTGCCAGCAGCCCCTTAGCGGGAGGGTCAGATACGCAGTATTTT. Its translation: CASSPLAGGSDTQYF.